A selection of T cell receptor beta chains follows, all from one sample in a study of T-cell memory formation after mild COVID-19. TCRdb reprocessed the 5' RACE reads with MiXCR, giving one entry per CDR3 protein. The sample yields fewer than 350,000 distinct CDR3 sequences, approximately 15% seen once. The sample was PBMCs or a T cell subset sorted from them (not recorded which). Receptors were obtained from a man younger than 35 who had mild COVID-19 (a few samples of this study predate the infection). Cell type and time point are not known. CDR3s include the opening cysteine and the closing phenylalanine or tryptophan. Each record gives: D gene, V gene, clone size, J gene, CDR3 protein, CDR3 DNA. D genes are given only for firm matches. A row's size may be missing; if present it is once, few, many or a size class.

>TRBD1|TRBV20-1|few|TRBJ1-2
CSAPPDRGRVYGYTF
TGCAGTGCTCCACCCGACAGGGGGCGAGTCTATGGCTACACCTTC
>-|TRBV7-2|-|TRBJ2-2
CASSKRDSNTGELFF
TGTGCCAGCAGTAAGCGGGACAGTAACACCGGGGAGCTGTTTTTT
>-|TRBV7-2|-|TRBJ2-3
CASSRDTSTDTQYF
TGTGCCAGCAGCCGGGACACCAGCACAGATACGCAGTATTTT
>-|TRBV7-6|many|TRBJ1-1
CASSLWGWNTEAFF
TGTGCCAGCAGCTTGTGGGGATGGAACACTGAAGCTTTCTTT
>-|TRBV5-1|-|TRBJ1-5
CASSPEAGSNQPQHF
TGCGCCAGCAGCCCGGAGGCAGGGAGCAATCAGCCCCAGCATTTT
>-|TRBV5-1|-|TRBJ2-1
CASSLQPGEQFF
TGCGCCAGCAGCCTCCAGCCGGGTGAGCAGTTCTTC
>-|TRBV4-3|few|TRBJ2-1
CASSQDWPFSYNEQFF
TGCGCCAGCAGCCAAGATTGGCCTTTCTCCTACAATGAGCAGTTCTTC
>-|TRBV7-2|few|TRBJ2-7
CASSQGWYEQYF
TGTGCCAGCAGCCAAGGGTGGTACGAGCAGTACTTC
>-|TRBV20-1|-|TRBJ1-1
CSARGSAGRLAHEAFF
TGCAGTGCTAGAGGGTCCGCCGGCAGGTTAGCTCATGAAGCTTTCTTT
>-|TRBV10-3|few|TRBJ1-1
CAIPTLGGSEAFF
TGTGCCATCCCAACCCTCGGGGGGTCTGAAGCTTTCTTT
>-|TRBV7-2|few|TRBJ1-2
CASSSRGPANYGYTF
TGTGCCAGCAGCTCCAGGGGCCCCGCTAACTATGGCTACACCTTC
>TRBD2|TRBV29-1|many|TRBJ2-1
CSAGTSGGHSYNEQFF
TGCAGCGCTGGGACTAGCGGGGGCCATTCCTACAATGAGCAGTTCTTC
>TRBD2|TRBV6-6|-|TRBJ2-7
CASSYRRATSGVSYEQYF
TGTGCCAGCAGTTACAGGAGGGCAACTAGCGGGGTCTCCTACGAGCAGTACTTC
>-|TRBV5-4|-|TRBJ2-2
CASSFGGGAWVGELFF
TGTGCCAGCAGCTTCGGTGGGGGGGCCTGGGTCGGGGAGCTGTTTTTT
>-|TRBV7-7|few|TRBJ2-6
CASSLVAAGVSGANVLTF
TGTGCCAGCAGCTTAGTTGCGGCAGGGGTCTCTGGGGCCAACGTCCTGACTTTC
>-|TRBV12-5|few|TRBJ2-3
CASGLGLGVRRTDTQYF
TGTGCTAGTGGTTTGGGACTAGGAGTACGCCGCACAGATACGCAGTATTTT
>-|TRBV7-9|-|TRBJ2-1
CASSLPRFTYNEQFF
TGTGCCAGCAGCTTACCTCGATTCACCTACAATGAGCAGTTCTTC
>-|TRBV2|-|TRBJ2-5
CASSEYQETQYF
TGTGCCAGCAGTGAATACCAAGAGACCCAGTACTTC
>TRBD1|TRBV5-6|once|TRBJ2-1
CASSLEQGQADNEQFF
TGTGCCAGCAGCTTGGAGCAGGGACAGGCAGACAATGAGCAGTTCTTC
>-|TRBV6-2/TRBV6-3|-|TRBJ1-2
CASRKAGVRGYTF
TGTGCCAGCAGAAAAGCAGGGGTGCGAGGCTACACCTTC
>TRBD1|TRBV2|few|TRBJ1-2
CASSGQGQTYGYTF
TGTGCCAGCAGTGGCCAGGGACAGACCTATGGCTACACCTTC
>-|TRBV6-2/TRBV6-3|-|TRBJ1-6
CASSGQKNSPLHF
TGTGCCAGCAGTGGACAGAAAAATTCACCCCTCCACTTT